The table lists the clone carrying this T cell receptor beta chain with many counts. The sample comes from a study of T cells in Graves' hyperthyroidism and ophthalmopathy. V lost 5 bases and J lost 3; bases outside the gene matches: 2. The CDR3 is 13 amino acids. Patients between 18 and 65 years old had hyperthyroidism, newly diagnosed and lasting under 2 months. Regions amplified from RNA transcripts were the TCR beta CDR3 regions. When the TCR CDR3 underwent first-round RT-PCR, the HTBI primer set was used. TCRdb reanalysed the multiplex PCR reads using MiXCR and keeps one entry per CDR3 protein. The data show 400,000 to 600,000 distinct CDR3 sequences, around 21% seen once.

This TCR came from a man aged 18 to 30 with Graves' hyperthyroidism. The chain links TRBV12-3 or TRBV12-4 to TRBJ1-2; 8 bases match TRBD1. Sequenced: blood. CDR3 DNA: TGTGCCAGCAGTCTGACAGGGGACTATGGCTACACCTTC. Amino acids: CASSLTGDYGYTF.